Presented here are 14 T cell receptor beta chains from one specimen sequenced in a study of cytomegalovirus exposure and HLA in healthy donors. Data came from immunoSEQ multiplex PCR; TCRdb stores just in-frame clones and leaves some out. The top ten hold about 5.4% of the sample, which has around 65,000 clones, 80% to 95% seen once. Sequencing input: PBMCs. Receptors originate from a young man in good health and CMV-seropositive.

Only one count was recorded for this clone. The rearrangement uses TRBV19 and TRBJ1-3, with a tentative D call TRBD1 (6 bases). This CDR3 is built from 18 residues. V was clipped by 3 bases and J by 0 bases, with 18 bases between them. CDR1 is LNHDA, CDR2 SQIVND, per germline (reference sequence). In DNA, the CDR3 is TGTGCCAGTAGTATGGGACACCCTCTGATGGGCTCTGGAAACACCATATATTTT. As protein: CASSMGHPLMGSGNTIYF.

V usage is TRBV6-6 and J usage is TRBJ2-7; 8 nucleotides agree with TRBD2. Germline assignment: CDR1 MNHNY and CDR2 SVGAGI (reference sequence). Germline trimming cut 6 bases from V and 4 bases from J; bases unmatched to any gene: 8. CDR3 length equals 14 residues. Written as DNA, the CDR3 is TGTGCCAGCAGCCTCCCCGGGACTAGTTACGAGCAGTACTTC. As protein: CASSLPGTSYEQYF.

The V and J genes are TRBV6-1 and TRBJ2-7, with 7 bases fitting TRBD1. J was trimmed by 2 bases and V by 7 bases; bases with no gene match: 8. This CDR3 is 14 amino acids long. The germline CDR1 and CDR2 sequences are MNHNS and SASEGT. The chain's CDR3 is CASITGVRTYEQYF. CDR3 in DNA: TGTGCCAGCATTACAGGGGTACGAACCTACGAGCAGTACTTC.

The rearrangement joins TRBV28 to TRBJ2-1; 8 bases fit TRBD1. Germline CDR1 and CDR2: MDHEN and SYDVKM. The CDR3 covers 16 residues. V gave up 5 bases and J gave up 0 bases; unmatched junction bases: 6. The CDR3 nucleotides are TGTGCCAGCAGTCCGACAGGGGAGGTCTCCTACAATGAGCAGTTCTTC. As protein: CASSPTGEVSYNEQFF.

This chain links TRBV7-9 with TRBJ2-6; 9 nucleotides agree with TRBD1. V shed 6 bases and J 4 bases; nucleotides not matched to a gene: 4. This CDR3 is 15 amino acids long. Per the germline V gene, CDR1 is SEHNR and CDR2 is FQNEAQ (reference sequence). Written as DNA, the CDR3 is TGTGCCAGCAGGCGGACAGGGGCCGGGGCCAACGTCCTGACTTTC. This sequence encodes CASRRTGAGANVLTF.

This chain links TRBV7-6 with TRBJ2-7; D not resolved. V lost 0 bases and J 6 bases, leaving 9 bases between the germline ends. From germline, CDR1 is SGHVS and CDR2 FNYEAQ. The CDR3 contains 13 residues. The CDR3 sequence: CASSLAATGEQYF. DNA of the CDR3: TGTGCCAGCAGCTTAGCGGCCACGGGCGAGCAGTACTTC.

V usage is TRBV7-3 and J usage is TRBJ2-5; 7 positions agree with TRBD2. The J segment lost 0 bases and the V segment lost 1 base, leaving 5 bases of the junction unmatched. The CDR3 is made up of 16 amino acids. Per the germline V gene, CDR1 is SGHTA and CDR2 is FQGTGA. DNA for the CDR3: TGTGCCAGCAGCTTAAGACCAGCGGGGAACCAAGAGACCCAGTACTTC. Protein: CASSLRPAGNQETQYF. Together with reference TRBV7-3 and TRBJ2-5, the CDR3 gives the full variable domain: GAGVSQTPSNKVTEKGKYVELRCDPISGHTALYWYRQSLGQGPEFLIYFQGTGAADDSGLPNDRFFAVRPEGSVSTLKIQRTERGDSAVYLCASSLRPAGNQETQYFGPGTRLLVL.

CDR3: CASSWTDTHEQYF. Written as DNA, the CDR3 is TGTGCCAGCAGCTGGACAGATACCCACGAGCAGTACTTC. The chain links TRBV5-6 to TRBJ2-7; D possibly corresponds to TRBD1 (6 bases). Germline V gene lookup returns CDR1 SGHDT and CDR2 YYEEEE. V was cut by 3 bases and J by 5 bases, with 12 bases left in between. CDR3 length: 13 residues.

This clone occurred once. In DNA form, the CDR3 reads TGTGCCAGCATCCGGACTAGCGGGAGGGCCTATGGTGAGCAGTTCTTC. Amino acid sequence: CASIRTSGRAYGEQFF. This chain connects TRBV5-6 to TRBJ2-1; 15 nucleotides line up with TRBD2. Germline values: CDR1 SGHDT, CDR2 YYEEEE. The CDR3 is 16 amino acids. The V segment lost 6 bases and the J segment 9 bases; nucleotides outside the gene matches: 10.

This clone was counted between two and nine times. V gene TRBV6-4 combines with J gene TRBJ2-3; 8 positions match TRBD2. The CDR3 contains 13 residues. V was pared by 6 bases and J by 2 bases, with 1 base of the junction left unmatched. Germline-derived CDR1 and CDR2 are MRHNA and SNTAGT. The CDR3 bases are TGTGCCAGCAGCGGGGGGGACACAGATACGCAGTATTTT. It is translated as CASSGGDTDTQYF.

V is TRBV5-1 and J is TRBJ2-7, with TRBD2 matching 10 bases. Per germline, CDR1 SGHRS and CDR2 YFSETQ. With 2 bases clipped from V and 5 bases from J, the junction kept 7 bases outside the gene matches. The CDR3 spans 15 residues. The CDR3: CASSLLAGGSNEQYF. CDR3 in DNA: TGCGCCAGCAGCTTATTAGCGGGAGGAAGCAACGAGCAGTACTTC.

CDR3 nucleotides: TGTGCCAGCAGTGAGGGACTAGCGGGATCAAGCACAGATACGCAGTATTTT. The encoded protein is CASSEGLAGSSTDTQYF. V usage is TRBV6-1 and J usage is TRBJ2-3; 13 nucleotides line up with TRBD2. The CDR3 runs 17 residues. Trimming cost V 3 bases and J 0 bases; bases outside gene matches: 3. Germline V gene lookup returns CDR1 MNHNS and CDR2 SASEGT.

This chain connects TRBV18 to TRBJ1-1; D gene uncertain. The CDR3 spans 13 residues. The germline gives CDR1 KGHSH, CDR2 LQKENI. V lost 2 bases and J 2 bases, leaving 6 bases between the germline ends. The CDR3 spells CASSPGVNTEAFF. In nucleotides, the CDR3 is TGTGCCAGCTCACCAGGAGTCAACACTGAAGCTTTCTTT.

The count of this clone is one. This chain connects TRBV15 to TRBJ1-4; D is ambiguous. The CDR3 is 14 residues long. V was pared by 1 base and J by 7 bases, with 10 bases between. Germline lookup yields CDR1 LNHNV and CDR2 YYDKDF (reference sequence). DNA of the CDR3: TGTGCCACCAGCAGAGGCTCAGTACGTGAAAAACTGTTTTTT. Its protein product is CATSRGSVREKLFF. The whole variable domain, remainder taken from reference TRBV15 and TRBJ1-4, is DAMVIQNPRYQVTQFGKPVTLSCSQTLNHNVMYWYQQKSSQAPKLLFHYYDKDFNNEADTPDNFQSRRPNTSFCFLDIRSPGLGDTAMYLCATSRGSVREKLFFGSGTQLSVL.